This T cell receptor (beta chain) was identified in a study of PD-1 blockade in classical Hodgkin lymphoma. On the study more broadly: On a schedule of every 2 weeks, patients received nivolumab 3 mg/kg intravenously.

Trimming cost V 6 bases and J 4 bases; bases outside gene matches: 7. The CDR3 contains 15 residues. The V gene's germline CDR1 is MDHEN and CDR2 SYDVKM. Time point of the sample: cycle 4 day 1 (C4D1), after more than 5 weeks of nivolumab. After autologous stem cell transplantation all patients relapsed, and prior brentuximab vedotin exposure differed between cohorts. Negative selection with magnets was how CD8+ T cells were isolated from the thawed PBMCs. About this clone itself: Antigen specificity is unknown.

Study outcomes and limitations: It was among complete responders that baseline diversity resembled that of newly diagnosed patients. When set against healthy donors, newly diagnosed patients were reported to show lower baseline TCR diversity. Repertoire differences lack defined causes, possibly disease activity or prior therapy.

Libraries were prepared by immunoSEQ multiplex PCR; TCRdb keeps only in-frame clonotypes and omits some of them. Of approximately 14,000 clones listed, roughly 90% were seen once; the top ten hold 18%. The clonotype originates from a human donor with classical Hodgkin lymphoma. The chain has TRBV28 and TRBJ2-1; 9 positions agree with TRBD2. This specimen consisted of CD8+ T cells from blood, obtained before the fourth cycle of nivolumab. CDR3 DNA sequence: TGTGCCAGCAGATCTCTAGCGGGGACATACAATGAGCAGTTCTTC. Its protein is CASRSLAGTYNEQFF. Drawing the rest from reference TRBV28 and TRBJ2-1, the complete variable domain is DVKVTQSSRYLVKRTGEKVFLECVQDMDHENMFWYRQDPGLGLRLIYFSYDVKMKEKGDIPEGYSVSREKKERFSLILESASTNQTSMYLCASRSLAGTYNEQFFGPGTRLTVL.